Included here is one TCR beta chain sequence, with context. The data are from a study of CD8 T cells in Susac syndrome. The multiple sclerosis controls, all treatment-naive patients, had relapsing-remitting disease that was stable or active. The V end was cut by 1 base, the J end by 9 bases, with 13 bases between. This CDR3 is built from 13 residues. CDR1 GTSNPN and CDR2 SVGIG come from the germline V gene (reference sequence). After extraction with the RNeasy kit, about 0.5 to 1 ug of the RNA was reverse transcribed using random hexamers. One entry per CDR3 protein results from TCRdb running MiXCR on the immunoSEQ multiplex PCR reads. This table has 90,000 to 150,000 distinct CDR3 sequences, approximately 93% appearing once.

The chain carries TRBV30 and TRBJ1-5; D might be TRBD1 (5 bases). The sequenced sample consisted of CD4+ T cells from PBMCs. The clonotype originates from a human donor with multiple sclerosis. The DNA for the CDR3 is TGTGCCTGGAGTGCGGGGGTGGACGGGCCCCAGCATTTT. Protein: CAWSAGVDGPQHF.